Presented here are 19 T cell receptor beta chains from one specimen sequenced in a study of T cell repertoires in cytomegalovirus infection. TCRdb re-called the reads through MiXCR, storing one row per CDR3 protein. The sample has some 900,000 distinct CDR3 sequences, approximately 32% seen once. Their recognized antigens are unknown. The material was cultured CD8+ T cells from PBMCs, obtained from culture after CMV antigen stimulation. Receptor source: a human donor in good health (CMV status not recorded). Some clones in this sample may be carry-over from other donors' samples.

The table lists this clonotype with a few counts. This chain connects TRBV19 to TRBJ1-1; D not resolved. The CDR3 has 14 residues. V shed 4 bases and J shed 4 bases, with 13 bases lying between them. The germline gives CDR1 LNHDA, CDR2 SQIVND (reference sequence). CDR3 protein: CASSKHRIGTEAFF. DNA of the CDR3: TGTGCCAGTAGTAAGCACCGTATTGGCACTGAAGCTTTCTTT.

This clonotype was detected a few times. The chain combines TRBV27 with TRBJ2-7; D is tentatively TRBD1 or TRBD2 (5 bases each). Between the trimmed V and J ends, which lost 2 bases and 3 bases, there was a span of 17 bases. This CDR3 has 16 amino acids. The germline CDR1 and CDR2 sequences are MNHEY and SMNVEV (reference sequence). The CDR3 sequence is CASSLGGRAVFYEQYF. CDR3 DNA sequence: TGTGCCAGCAGTTTAGGAGGCAGGGCCGTTTTCTACGAGCAGTACTTC.

This chain connects TRBV15 to TRBJ1-1; 7 positions match TRBD1. This CDR3 has 14 residues. Per the germline V gene, CDR1 is LNHNV and CDR2 is YYDKDF (reference sequence). V lost 4 bases to trimming and J lost 4 bases; unmatched junction nucleotides: 6. The CDR3 loop is CATSISGGITEAFF. The CDR3 DNA is TGTGCCACCAGCATCTCAGGGGGTATCACTGAAGCTTTCTTT.

This clonotype was detected only a few times. The J gene is TRBJ1-6, the V gene TRBV7-6; 9 bases agree with TRBD1. J was trimmed by 9 bases and V by 4 bases; bases with no gene match: 10. Germline loops: CDR1 SGHVS, CDR2 FNYEAQ. This CDR3 contains 16 residues. The CDR3 DNA is TGTGCCAGCAGCTACCCAACGGGGGACAGGGCTTCACCCCTCCACTTT. Translated, it gives CASSYPTGDRASPLHF.

There are many counts of this clonotype. The rearrangement uses TRBV11-3 and TRBJ2-3; D is unclear. In germline, CDR1 is SGHNT, CDR2 YENEEA. Trimming took off 2 bases at V and 2 bases at J, with 5 bases between the two ends. The CDR3 has 13 residues. CDR3 residues: CASSLSFTDTQYF. The CDR3 DNA reads as TGTGCCAGCAGCTTAAGTTTCACAGATACGCAGTATTTT.

This clonotype showed up many times. The chain couples TRBV6-6 to TRBJ2-1, with TRBD1 identical over 8 bases. The CDR3 length is 14 residues. Germline CDR1 reads MNHNY; CDR2 reads SVGAGI (reference sequence). V dropped 6 bases and J dropped 6; count of bases not matched to a gene: 7. This CDR3 reads CASSLGQGANEQFF. The CDR3 DNA reads as TGTGCCAGCAGCCTGGGGCAGGGGGCCAATGAGCAGTTCTTC.

This clonotype was counted once. This sequence joins TRBV25-1 and TRBJ1-2, with 8 bases aligning to TRBD1. This CDR3 region has 14 residues. V was pared by 6 bases and J by 5 bases, with 8 bases of the junction left unmatched. CDR1 is MGHDK and CDR2 is SYGVNS in the germline V gene. CDR3 amino acids: CASRDRVSWYGYTF. The CDR3 DNA sequence: TGTGCCAGCAGGGACAGGGTCTCCTGGTATGGCTACACCTTC.

The J gene is TRBJ1-2, the V gene TRBV7-8; 8 bases line up with TRBD1. The junction had 10 bases not matched to a gene; V was cut back by 4 bases and J by 0 bases. Germline V gene lookup returns CDR1 SGHVS and CDR2 FQNEAQ. CDR3 length: 17 amino acids. The CDR3 DNA reads TGTGCCAGCAGCTATAGTACAGGGGGTATAGCTAACTATGGCTACACCTTC. Amino acid sequence: CASSYSTGGIANYGYTF.

This clonotype was counted between two and nine times. The chain has TRBV7-6 and TRBJ2-1; D not certain. Deletions cut 5 bases from V and 3 bases from J, with 29 bases between. Germline CDR1 and CDR2: SGHVS and FNYEAQ. This CDR3 region has 20 residues. The CDR3 spells CASSVELRVFRPNGYNEQFF. CDR3 coding DNA: TGTGCCAGCAGCGTAGAACTTAGAGTTTTTCGCCCGAACGGCTACAATGAGCAGTTCTTC. Based on the CDR3 plus reference TRBV7-6 and TRBJ2-1, the full variable domain is GAGVSQSPRYKVTKRGQDVALRCDPISGHVSLYWYRQALGQGPEFLTYFNYEAQQDKSGLPNDRFSAERPEGSISTLTIQRTEQRDSAMYRCASSVELRVFRPNGYNEQFFGPGTRLTVL.

The chain is built from TRBV20-1 and TRBJ2-4; D gene ambiguous. V was cut by 3 bases and J by 2 bases, with 11 bases left in between. This CDR3 spans 14 amino acids. The V gene's germline CDR1 is DFQATT and CDR2 SNEGSKA (reference sequence). The CDR3 protein is CSASGRASKNIQYF. In DNA, the CDR3 is TGCAGTGCTAGTGGCCGGGCCTCCAAAAACATTCAGTACTTC.

The chain employs TRBV7-9 and TRBJ2-5; D might be TRBD1 (6 bases). The CDR3 is made up of 14 amino acids. Trimming took 4 bases from V and 5 from J, leaving 14 bases between them. From germline, CDR1 is SEHNR and CDR2 FQNEAQ (reference sequence). This chain's CDR3 is CASSSTGLRETQYF. The DNA for the CDR3 is TGTGCCAGCAGCTCTACAGGGTTGCGGGAGACCCAGTACTTC.

V is TRBV6-6 and J is TRBJ2-1; no definite D call. Germline values: CDR1 MNHNY, CDR2 SVGAGI (reference sequence). V lost 0 bases and J lost 10, with 7 bases in between. The CDR3 consists of 12 residues. The CDR3 here is CASSYSLWEQFF. The DNA for the CDR3 is TGTGCCAGCAGTTACTCCCTCTGGGAGCAGTTCTTC.

This clonotype was seen only a few times. This chain links TRBV28 with TRBJ2-1, with TRBD1 matching over 7 bases. Losses at the gene ends were 7 bases for V and 0 bases for J; bases not matched to a gene: 9. From germline, CDR1 is MDHEN and CDR2 SYDVKM. This CDR3 has 16 amino acids. CDR3 region: CASTGEGASSYNEQFF. CDR3 sequence (DNA): TGTGCCAGCACCGGTGAGGGGGCAAGCTCCTACAATGAGCAGTTCTTC.

This clonotype was found a few times. The rearrangement joins TRBV7-9 to TRBJ2-2; D is uncertain. The CDR3 extends over 14 amino acids. Germline V CDR1 and CDR2: SEHNR, FQNEAQ (reference sequence). Trimming left V 5 bases short and J 1 base short, with 8 bases between. CDR3 nucleotides: TGTGCCAGCAGCAAACGACAGAACACCGGGGAGCTGTTTTTT. Residues: CASSKRQNTGELFF.

The table lists this clonotype with a few counts. The rearrangement links TRBV27 to TRBJ2-3; a weak D match, TRBD2 (5 bases). This CDR3 contains 15 residues. CDR1 and CDR2 (germline): MNHEY, SMNVEV (reference sequence). V dropped 2 bases and J dropped 0 bases, with 9 bases sitting between them. This chain's CDR3 is CASSLTGISTDTQYF. For the CDR3, the DNA is TGTGCCAGCAGTTTAACGGGGATCAGCACAGATACGCAGTATTTT.

This clonotype turned up a few times. The chain couples TRBV11-1 to TRBJ1-2, with D possibly matching TRBD1 (5 bases). The germline V gene has CDR1 SGHAT and CDR2 FQDESV (reference sequence). Trimming shortened V by 5 bases and J by 3 bases, and 13 bases separated the two germline ends. CDR3 length: 14 residues. CDR3 nucleotides: TGTGCCAGCAGCAGCCGGGACGGCTACTATGGCTACACCTTC. Residues: CASSSRDGYYGYTF.

This clonotype was seen a handful of times. V is TRBV10-1 and J is TRBJ1-5; D may be TRBD1 (5 bases). This CDR3 region has 13 residues. V lost 8 bases and J lost 5, with 13 bases in between. Germline V gene lookup returns CDR1 WNHNN and CDR2 SYGVQD (reference sequence). This CDR3 is CASQGEVHQPQHF. For the CDR3, the DNA is TGCGCCAGCCAAGGGGAGGTCCATCAGCCCCAGCATTTT.

This clonotype showed up many times. The genes are TRBV7-8 and TRBJ2-3, with D possibly TRBD2 on 5 matching bases. Per the germline V gene, CDR1 is SGHVS and CDR2 is FQNEAQ. The V and J ends lost 0 bases and 2 bases respectively, with 9 bases between them. This CDR3 region has 15 residues. The CDR3 sequence: CASSLAQRSTDTQYF. The CDR3 bases are TGTGCCAGCAGCTTAGCGCAGCGGTCCACAGATACGCAGTATTTT.

The CDR3 nucleotides are TGTGCCAGCAGTCCTGGACAGGGGGCTTGGAATCAGCCCCAGCATTTT. Translated, it gives CASSPGQGAWNQPQHF. The chain recombines TRBV6-5 with TRBJ1-5; 11 positions agree with TRBD1. The CDR3 length is 16 residues. Germline V gene data show CDR1 as MNHEY and CDR2 as SVGAGI. V dropped 5 bases and J dropped 4; count of bases not matched to a gene: 7.